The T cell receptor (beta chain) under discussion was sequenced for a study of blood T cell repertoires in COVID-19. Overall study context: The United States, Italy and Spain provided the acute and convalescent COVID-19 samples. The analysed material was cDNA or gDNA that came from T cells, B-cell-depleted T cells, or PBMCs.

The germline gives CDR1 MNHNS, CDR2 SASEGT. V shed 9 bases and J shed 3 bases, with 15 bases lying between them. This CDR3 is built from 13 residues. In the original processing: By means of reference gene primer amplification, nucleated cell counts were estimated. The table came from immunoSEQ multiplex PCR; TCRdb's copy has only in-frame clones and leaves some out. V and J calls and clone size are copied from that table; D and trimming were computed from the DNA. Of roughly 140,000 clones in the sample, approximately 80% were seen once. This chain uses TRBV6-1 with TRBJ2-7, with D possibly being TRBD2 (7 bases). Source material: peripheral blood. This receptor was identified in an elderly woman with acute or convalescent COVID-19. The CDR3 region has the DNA TGTGCCAGTGGGGAGGGACATATCTACGAGCAGTACTTC. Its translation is CASGEGHIYEQYF.